This entry concerns a single T cell receptor (beta chain). Its specificity is unknown. This sample is part of a study of cytomegalovirus exposure and HLA in healthy donors. Study information: In an earlier analysis, around 120 million unique TCR beta sequences were found from about 179 million T cells. Broader study findings: It has been reported that TCR beta sequences accurately predicted the HLA-A and HLA-B alleles of most subjects.

The CDR3 is made up of 12 amino acids. V gave up 2 bases and J gave up 5 bases, with 6 bases separating them. Germline CDR1 KGHSH, CDR2 LQKENI. With 60 Vbeta and 13 Jbeta primers, the PCR was carried out. Generated by immunoSEQ multiplex PCR, the TCRdb table keeps only in-frame clones and is missing some. This sample has about 180,000 clones, with 70% to 80% found just once. Sequenced material: PBMCs. The TCR was taken from a man in his late teens or twenties in good health and CMV-seronegative. The V and J genes are TRBV18 and TRBJ2-5; D call uncertain. The CDR3 reads CASSPSRETQYF. The CDR3, as DNA: TGTGCCAGCTCACCATCTCGGGAGACCCAGTACTTC.